This T cell receptor beta chain originates from a study of PD-1 blockade in classical Hodgkin lymphoma. The assay was immunoSEQ multiplex PCR, and TCRdb's table has in-frame clones only and misses some. The table has tens of thousands of clones, 83% seen once; the top ten hold over 15%. Noted time point: cycle 4 day 1 (C4D1), after five to seven weeks of nivolumab. In every patient, relapse followed autologous stem cell transplantation, while exposure to brentuximab vedotin differed. A word on this clone: Its matching antigen is unknown. The same CDR3 can be traced to other DNA sequences in this sample.

Whole-study findings and limits: It was reported that newly diagnosed patients had less baseline TCR diversity than healthy donors. By C4D1 there was a significant rise in CD4+ TCR diversity but not in CD8+ TCR diversity.

From germline, CDR1 is SEHNR and CDR2 FQNEAQ (reference sequence). V was trimmed by 0 bases and J by 2 bases, leaving 11 bases between them. CDR3 length equals 15 residues. The rearrangement joins TRBV7-9 to TRBJ2-7; perhaps TRBD2 as D (7 bases). The sequences come from peripheral blood mononuclear cells (PBMCs), collected before the fourth cycle of nivolumab. This TCR was sampled from a human donor with classical Hodgkin lymphoma. This CDR3 is CASSLAGAGAYEQYF. CDR3 in DNA: TGTGCCAGCAGCTTAGCGGGGGCGGGAGCCTACGAGCAGTACTTC. Looking up the rest from reference TRBV7-9 and TRBJ2-7 gives the full variable domain: DTGVSQNPRHKITKRGQNVTFRCDPISEHNRLYWYRQTLGQGPEFLTYFQNEAQLEKSRLLSDRFSAERPKGSFSTLEIQRTEQGDSAMYLCASSLAGAGAYEQYFGPGTRLTVT.